A single sample gave rise to the 3 T cell receptor beta chains below, sequenced in a study of tumor-infiltrating lymphocytes in primary liver carcinoma. RNA and DNA were co-extracted from roughly 20-30 mg of unsorted bulk tissue. Total RNA (approximately 500 ng) served as template for TCR beta cDNA synthesis primed by a constant-region primer. Three-round nested multiplex PCR performed with slightly modified ARM-PCR produced the TCR beta libraries. It was with TRBV1-TRBV30 forward primers and a C-beta reverse primer that the first two PCR rounds were run, at 10 cycles each. Each CDR3 protein gets one entry after TCRdb re-called the multiplex PCR reads with MiXCR. This sample carries roughly 120,000 distinct CDR3 sequences, approximately 64% of them seen once, and the ten largest clones take 8.4%. The sequenced sample consisted of liver tumor tissue from sampling region 3. Subset of the sample: tumor region T3, left-lateral pole. Source of these receptors: a woman between 55 and 75 years old with primary liver carcinoma and hepatitis B virus infection.

With respect to this clonotype: The junction departs from germline at one end; a sequencing error may be responsible. The rearrangement links TRBV29-1 to TRBJ2-3, with D maybe TRBD2 (6 bases). CDR1 SQVTM and CDR2 ANQGSEA come from the germline V gene. The CDR3 has 15 amino acids. DNA for the CDR3: TGCAGTTCACGAGGGCTAGCGAGCGTCACAGATACGCGGTATTTT. Translating it yields CSSRGLASVTDTRYF.

The chain has TRBV29-1 and TRBJ2-1, with TRBD2 as a possible D gene (6 bases). CDR1 SQVTM and CDR2 ANQGSEA come from the germline V gene. The CDR3 is 12 residues long. This CDR3 reads CSVRGFNTEQFF. Written as DNA, the CDR3 is TGCAGTGTTCGGGGGTTCAACACTGAGCAGTTCTTC.

For this clonotype: Germline is not matched at one junction end, which may reflect a read error. The rearrangement joins TRBV7-8 to TRBJ1-5; TRBD1 aligns across 7 bases. The CDR3 covers 16 residues. CDR1 and CDR2 (germline): SGHVS, FQNEAQ. The CDR3 spells CASSPTGTVDYQPQHF. CDR3 DNA: TGTGCCAGCAGCCCGACCGGGACAGTGGATTATCAGCCCCAGCACTTT.